This TCR beta chain was captured by sequencing in a study of beta chain features in type 1 diabetes. Study-level results: All four CD4+ subsets of Type 1 diabetes patients contained TCRB CDR3s that were moderately but significantly shorter. There were fewer insertions and more deletions at the VDJ junctions of type 1 diabetes patients.

This CDR3 contains 13 residues. Germline lookup yields CDR1 SGHTA and CDR2 FQGTGA. Expressed TCRB transcripts were sequenced, since all the RNA that had been isolated was reverse transcribed. This table comes from immunoSEQ multiplex PCR, and its TCRdb copy is limited to in-frame clones, with some not included. Here the sample spans about 60,000 clones, approximately 59% being singletons. As regards this clone: As yet, its antigen is unknown.

The material sequenced was Tregs from blood. The receptor's source is a young woman in good health. V usage is TRBV7-3 and J usage is TRBJ1-1, with TRBD1 matching over 7 bases. The CDR3, as DNA: TGTGCAACAGGGGTCGACATGAACACTGAAGCTTTCTTT. Encoded protein: CATGVDMNTEAFF.